A single sample is the source of the 26 T cell receptor beta chains below, sequenced in a study of molecular identifiers for immune sequencing clone quantification. MiXCR, run by TCRdb on the PCR reads, gives a single entry per CDR3 protein. This table holds about 63,000 distinct CDR3 sequences, about 19% found once. Sequences were obtained from naive CD8+ T cells from blood, with Jurkat cell RNA spiked in. Stated subset: FACS-sorted CD8+CD4-CCR7+CD45RA+ naive T cells. Every receptor here comes from a human donor in good health. Some libraries in this study had Jurkat cell RNA spiked in.

This clonotype was seen at least ten times. This chain joins TRBV5-1 and TRBJ2-7; the match to TRBD1 covers 12 bases. J gave up 5 bases and V 4 bases, and 4 bases lay outside the gene matches. Germline-derived CDR1 and CDR2 are SGHRS and YFSETQ. CDR3 length: 14 amino acids. This chain's CDR3 is CASSTGQGADEQYF. Written as DNA, the CDR3 is TGCGCCAGCAGCACGGGACAGGGGGCCGACGAGCAGTACTTC.

Ten or more counts support this clonotype. The chain combines TRBV6-2 or TRBV6-3 with TRBJ2-7; TRBD1 might be the D (6 bases). CDR3 length equals 12 residues. Germline CDR1 is MNHEY and CDR2 is SVGEGT. V was trimmed by 7 bases and J by 0 bases, leaving 7 bases between them. CDR3 protein: CASTDSSYEQYF. The CDR3 DNA reads as TGTGCCAGCACGGACAGCTCCTACGAGCAGTACTTC.

In its sample, this clonotype was seen many times. This chain links TRBV7-6 with TRBJ2-3, with 10 bases matching TRBD2. The V gene's germline CDR1 is SGHVS and CDR2 FNYEAQ. Losses at the gene ends were 5 bases for V and 0 bases for J; bases not matched to a gene: 11. CDR3 length: 18 residues. The CDR3 region has the DNA TGTGCCAGCAGCCTAGAACCGGGACTAGCGACTAGCACAGATACGCAGTATTTT. Protein sequence: CASSLEPGLATSTDTQYF.

The chain joins TRBV5-3 to TRBJ1-2; 8 bases match TRBD1. TRBV5-3 is flagged as an ORF with uncertain function. Losses at the gene ends were 8 bases for V and 6 bases for J; bases not matched to a gene: 9. This CDR3 contains 13 residues. The CDR3 reads CASTPQGGNGYTF. As DNA, the CDR3 is TGTGCCAGCACCCCACAGGGGGGTAATGGCTACACCTTC.

A word on this clonotype: It is likely a read error, because the conserved phenylalanine at the end of the CDR3 is missing. The gene calls are TRBV7-9 and TRBJ2-7; D gene uncertain. CDR1 is SEHNR and CDR2 is FQNEAQ in the germline V gene (reference sequence). The CDR3 runs to 12 residues. V lost 3 bases and J 4 bases, leaving 7 bases between the germline ends. The CDR3 region has the DNA TGTGCCAGCAGCTTCGTGCGTTACGAGCAGTACTCC. It translates to CASSFVRYEQYS.

The chain uses TRBV7-9 and TRBJ2-1, with 9 nucleotides matching TRBD2. J was trimmed by 0 bases and V by 6 bases; bases with no gene match: 6. Germline loops: CDR1 SEHNR, CDR2 FQNEAQ (reference sequence). This CDR3 has 16 amino acids. The CDR3, as DNA: TGTGCCAGCAGTACCTTTAGCGGGAGCTCCTACAATGAGCAGTTCTTC. It translates to CASSTFSGSSYNEQFF.

This clonotype was found many times. The chain is built from TRBV27 and TRBJ2-3, with TRBD2 matching 7 bases. The CDR3 is 14 amino acids. V dropped 5 bases and J dropped 5; count of bases not matched to a gene: 7. Germline V gene data show CDR1 as MNHEY and CDR2 as SMNVEV (reference sequence). CDR3 in DNA: TGTGCCAGCAGTGCCTGGACTAGAGGAGATACGCAGTATTTT. This translates into CASSAWTRGDTQYF.

This clonotype occurred many times. This chain connects TRBV7-2 to TRBJ2-1; D unclear. The CDR3 is 14 residues long. CDR1 and CDR2 from the germline V gene are SGHTA and FQGNSA. Trimming left V 8 bases short and J 0 bases short, with 11 bases between. CDR3 region: CASGSHSSYNEQFF. The CDR3 DNA is TGTGCCAGCGGATCTCATAGCTCCTACAATGAGCAGTTCTTC.

Worth noting for this clonotype: A far larger clone is one base from this, pointing to a likely read error. The chain links TRBV27 to TRBJ2-7, with 8 bases that match TRBD1. Germline values: CDR1 MNHEY, CDR2 SMNVEV (reference sequence). This CDR3 is built from 13 residues. DNA for the CDR3: TGTACCAGCAGTTTAGGACAGGGCTACGAGCAGTACTTC. It encodes CTSSLGQGYEQYF.

This clonotype appeared a single time. This sequence joins TRBV12-3 or TRBV12-4 and TRBJ1-5; D remains ambiguous. The CDR3 is 17 residues long. Trimming left V 5 bases short and J 0 bases short, with 17 bases between. CDR3: CASSPEIAAYSNQPQHF. In DNA, the CDR3 is TGTGCCAGCAGTCCAGAGATAGCGGCTTATAGCAATCAGCCCCAGCATTTT.

This clonotype occurred many times. The V and J genes are TRBV6-6 and TRBJ2-3; tentatively, D is TRBD2 (6 bases). The germline V gene has CDR1 MNHNY and CDR2 SVGAGI (reference sequence). V lost 7 bases and J lost 2, with 19 bases in between. The CDR3 covers 16 residues. CDR3 sequence: CASKLLALEFTDTQYF. The CDR3 coding sequence is TGTGCCAGCAAGCTTCTAGCGTTAGAATTCACAGATACGCAGTATTTT.

This clonotype occurred many times. The genes are TRBV5-1 and TRBJ2-1; TRBD2 agrees at 7 bases. The V gene end was trimmed by 0 bases and the J gene end by 8 bases; junction bases not matched to a gene: 5. The CDR3 sequence is 14 residues long. CDR1 and CDR2 (germline): SGHRS, YFSETQ. In nucleotides, the CDR3 is TGCGCCAGCAGCTTGGGACTAGCAGCGGATGAGCAGTTCTTC. Its protein is CASSLGLAADEQFF. Full variable domain (remainder filled in from reference TRBV5-1 and TRBJ2-1): KAGVTQTPRYLIKTRGQQVTLSCSPISGHRSVSWYQQTPGQGLQFLFEYFSETQRNKGNFPGRFSGRQFSNSRSEMNVSTLELGDSALYLCASSLGLAADEQFFGPGTRLTVL.

The sample holds many counts of this clonotype. The chain links TRBV28 to TRBJ2-7; D may match TRBD1 or TRBD2 (5 bases each). The CDR3 runs to 15 residues. Germline V gene sequence: CDR1 MDHEN, CDR2 SYDVKM. The V and J ends lost 3 bases and 2 bases respectively, with 14 bases between them. This chain's CDR3 is CASSFSRDGPYEQYF. In DNA, the CDR3 is TGTGCCAGCAGTTTCTCACGGGACGGCCCCTACGAGCAGTACTTC. Full variable domain (outside the CDR3, taken from reference TRBV28 and TRBJ2-7): DVKVTQSSRYLVKRTGEKVFLECVQDMDHENMFWYRQDPGLGLRLIYFSYDVKMKEKGDIPEGYSVSREKKERFSLILESASTNQTSMYLCASSFSRDGPYEQYFGPGTRLTVT.

On this clonotype itself: The CDR3 does not close with the conserved phenylalanine or tryptophan, likely indicating a read error. The chain uses TRBV6-1 and TRBJ1-2; no reliable D call. Germline V gene sequence: CDR1 MNHNS, CDR2 SASEGT. This CDR3 contains 9 residues. V shed 8 bases and J shed 8 bases, with 6 bases lying between them. The CDR3 sequence is CASFNGYTL. CDR3 bases: TGTGCCAGCTTCAACGGCTACACCCTC.

This clonotype was counted between two and nine times. This chain joins TRBV27 and TRBJ1-3; D remains unclear. Between the trimmed V and J ends, which lost 5 bases and 0 bases, there was a span of 17 bases. This CDR3 comprises 17 residues. Germline-derived CDR1 and CDR2 are MNHEY and SMNVEV (reference sequence). CDR3 sequence: CASSLWTGPSSGNTIYF. CDR3 coding DNA: TGTGCCAGCAGTCTGTGGACGGGTCCTTCCTCTGGAAACACCATATATTTT.

This clonotype was detected many times. The chain has TRBV7-8 and TRBJ2-5, with 8 bases aligning to TRBD1. Per the germline V gene, CDR1 is SGHVS and CDR2 is FQNEAQ. The V gene end was trimmed by 7 bases and the J gene end by 4 bases; junction bases not matched to a gene: 20. The CDR3 extends over 18 amino acids. CDR3: CASTPSETGVVDGETQYF. CDR3 nucleotide sequence: TGTGCCAGCACCCCTAGTGAGACAGGGGTAGTTGACGGAGAGACCCAGTACTTC.

V usage is TRBV10-3 and J usage is TRBJ2-2, with 11 bases identical to TRBD2. Trimming removed 10 bases from V and 8 bases from J; junction bases left unmatched: 12. CDR1 ENHRY and CDR2 SYGVKD come from the germline V gene. The CDR3 has 15 residues. CDR3 in amino acids: CATPRTSGSSGELFF. For the CDR3, the DNA is TGTGCCACCCCCCGCACTAGCGGGAGTTCGGGGGAGCTGTTTTTT.

This clonotype was detected ten times or more. J is TRBJ2-7 and V is TRBV7-9; TRBD2 is a possible D gene (5 bases). V lost 4 bases and J lost 6, with 16 bases in between. The CDR3 sequence is 14 residues long. Germline V lookup: CDR1 SEHNR, CDR2 FQNEAQ (reference sequence). The CDR3 DNA sequence: TGTGCCAGCAGCTCCAACGGGGTTGTTCTCGAGCAGTACTTC. This translates into CASSSNGVVLEQYF.

This clonotype occurred a few times. Mismatch with germline at one junction end may stem from a read error. V and J are TRBV12-3 or TRBV12-4 and TRBJ2-3; D might be TRBD1 or TRBD2, each matching 5 bases. The CDR3 is made up of 15 amino acids. The CDR3, as DNA: TGTGCCAGCAGAGGTATAGGACTCGCCACAGGTACGCAGTATTTT. Translation: CASRGIGLATGTQYF.

This clonotype was found many times. The V gene is TRBV4-1, the J gene TRBJ1-3; maybe TRBD1 (5 bases). This CDR3 has 15 residues. The V end lost 1 base, the J end lost 0 bases, and 7 bases lay between the germline ends. Germline V CDR1 and CDR2: MGHRA, YSYEKL. Written as DNA, the CDR3 is TGCGCCAGCAGCCAAGTGACAGACTCTGGAAACACCATATATTTT. It yields the protein CASSQVTDSGNTIYF.

V and J are TRBV29-1 and TRBJ2-1; 7 bases are a match to TRBD2. This CDR3 has 15 amino acids. Germline assignment: CDR1 SQVTM and CDR2 ANQGSEA. Trimming removed 6 bases from V and 8 bases from J; junction bases left unmatched: 16. The CDR3 region has the DNA TGCAGCGTCGTAGGAGTTGGCGGGAGAGTCGATGAGCAGTTCTTC. Protein sequence: CSVVGVGGRVDEQFF.

The sample holds many counts of this clonotype. This chain joins TRBV4-3 and TRBJ2-7; perhaps TRBD2 as D (6 bases). V was shortened by 1 base and J by 6 bases, with 19 bases between the two germline ends. Germline V lookup: CDR1 LGHNA, CDR2 YSLEER. The CDR3 runs 16 residues. The CDR3 spells CASSQGQGLISGEQYF. The DNA for the CDR3 is TGCGCCAGCAGCCAAGGCCAGGGACTCATCTCGGGCGAGCAGTACTTC.

This clonotype has just one count. A much larger clone lies a single base off, so this may be a read error. This chain uses TRBV6-5 with TRBJ1-1; maybe TRBD1 (6 bases). Trimming left V 6 bases short and J 6 bases short, with 11 bases between. The CDR3 runs 12 residues. Per germline, CDR1 MNHEY and CDR2 SVGAGI. The CDR3 sequence: CASSQAGAEAFF. CDR3 coding DNA: TGTGCCAGCAGCCAGGCAGGGGCTGAAGCTTTCTTT.

This clonotype was counted many times. This rearrangement joins TRBV27 to TRBJ2-3; a possible D gene is TRBD1 (5 bases). V lost 2 bases to trimming and J lost 2 bases, with 8 bases between them. Per germline, CDR1 MNHEY and CDR2 SMNVEV (reference sequence). The CDR3 covers 14 residues. CDR3 loop: CASSLLDNTDTQYF. DNA of the CDR3: TGTGCCAGCAGTTTACTGGACAACACAGATACGCAGTATTTT.

This clonotype was counted many times. The rearrangement joins TRBV7-2 to TRBJ2-5; TRBD2 matches 11 bases. The V and J ends lost 5 bases and 5 bases, in that order; junction bases with no gene match: 13. The CDR3 spans 17 residues. Germline CDR1 is SGHTA and CDR2 is FQGNSA. The CDR3 loop reads CASSPDGRLAGSETQYF. The CDR3 DNA reads as TGTGCCAGCAGCCCCGACGGAAGACTAGCGGGATCCGAGACCCAGTACTTC.

About this clonotype itself: Relative to the germline gene, one junction end is altered; a read error may explain this. The chain joins TRBV30 to TRBJ2-1; no definite D call. This CDR3 contains 13 residues. CDR1 and CDR2 from the germline V gene are GTSNPN and SVGIG (reference sequence). The CDR3 loop is CARSPLTFYEQFF. The CDR3 DNA is TGTGCCCGGAGTCCCTTGACTTTCTATGAGCAGTTCTTC.